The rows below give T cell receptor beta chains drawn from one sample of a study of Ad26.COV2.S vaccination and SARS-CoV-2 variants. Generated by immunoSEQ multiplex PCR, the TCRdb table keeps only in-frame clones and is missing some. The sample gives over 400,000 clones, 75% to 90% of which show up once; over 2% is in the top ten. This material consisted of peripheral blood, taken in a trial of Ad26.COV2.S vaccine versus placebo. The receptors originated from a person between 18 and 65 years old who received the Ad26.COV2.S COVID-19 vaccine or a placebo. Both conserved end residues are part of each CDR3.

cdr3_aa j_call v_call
CASSLAPSGGRQTQYF TRBJ2-5 TRBV5-1
CASSHGLRTYEQYF TRBJ2-7 TRBV7-2
CASSLNGGTQYF TRBJ2-5 TRBV11-2
CASSLFDSSYGYTF TRBJ1-2 TRBV5-1
CASRKDGQGDNEQFF TRBJ2-1 TRBV7-9
CASSPGLSRYNEQFF TRBJ2-1 TRBV3-1/TRBV3-2
CASSLASGSNEQFF TRBJ2-1 TRBV5-4
CASSPAQGYYGYTF TRBJ1-2 TRBV18
CASSFDHNEQFF TRBJ2-1 TRBV28
CASSLGQGASKNIQYF TRBJ2-4 TRBV18
CASSLQSYGYTF TRBJ1-2 TRBV12-3/TRBV12-4
CASSYSTSYHEQFF TRBJ2-1 TRBV6-6
CASSNQGTGELFF TRBJ2-2 TRBV7-2
CASRSAGSEAFF TRBJ1-1 TRBV12-3/TRBV12-4
CASSPGQQETQYF TRBJ2-5 TRBV5-1
CASSEQGREQFF TRBJ2-1 TRBV18
CASSFRPWVDEQFF TRBJ2-1 TRBV7-3
CATSHRGRTIRLSNQPQHF TRBJ1-5 TRBV15
CASIGAAETQYF TRBJ2-5 TRBV19
CASSLYGANVLTF TRBJ2-6 TRBV5-1
CSARGNQPQHF TRBJ1-5 TRBV20-1
CASSLGAYEQYF TRBJ2-7 TRBV7-2
CASSPAGLDNEQFF TRBJ2-1 TRBV28
CASSGPVGRSAYNEQFF TRBJ2-1 TRBV3-1/TRBV3-2
CASSLGVSGANVLTF TRBJ2-6 TRBV7-3
CASSFGTKGGYTF TRBJ1-2 TRBV5-1
CASSLGLADLNEQFF TRBJ2-1 TRBV5-5
CASSQDGDRAYYGYTF TRBJ1-2 TRBV4-3
CASSFDRVGLLPFF TRBJ1-1 TRBV6-5
CASSLFSGSRTGELFF TRBJ2-2 TRBV27
CASSLAGHRNEKLFF TRBJ1-4 TRBV27
CASSQRVGNYGYTF TRBJ1-2 TRBV7-2
CASSGTAGGTEAFF TRBJ1-1 TRBV9
CASSDQGIPYEQYF TRBJ2-7 TRBV2
CASSFRRLNEQFF TRBJ2-1 TRBV14
CASSLGRETQYF TRBJ2-5 TRBV7-6
CATSRSRVNYGYTF TRBJ1-2 TRBV15
CASSSRDVDGTDTQYF TRBJ2-3 TRBV5-1
CASSPRSLGTDTQYF TRBJ2-3 TRBV18
CASSHLDGGHRFF TRBJ1-1 TRBV14
CASSQEELAGGLGTDTQYF TRBJ2-3 TRBV4-1
CASSSGQGIGETQYF TRBJ2-5 TRBV7-2
CASSPHLPDTGELFF TRBJ2-2 TRBV5-8
CASSLSGIEETQYF TRBJ2-5 TRBV7-3
CASSSSRTGQNSPLHF TRBJ1-6 TRBV5-4
CASSLAARAYGYTF TRBJ1-2 TRBV7-9
CASSGQGARQYF TRBJ2-7 TRBV9